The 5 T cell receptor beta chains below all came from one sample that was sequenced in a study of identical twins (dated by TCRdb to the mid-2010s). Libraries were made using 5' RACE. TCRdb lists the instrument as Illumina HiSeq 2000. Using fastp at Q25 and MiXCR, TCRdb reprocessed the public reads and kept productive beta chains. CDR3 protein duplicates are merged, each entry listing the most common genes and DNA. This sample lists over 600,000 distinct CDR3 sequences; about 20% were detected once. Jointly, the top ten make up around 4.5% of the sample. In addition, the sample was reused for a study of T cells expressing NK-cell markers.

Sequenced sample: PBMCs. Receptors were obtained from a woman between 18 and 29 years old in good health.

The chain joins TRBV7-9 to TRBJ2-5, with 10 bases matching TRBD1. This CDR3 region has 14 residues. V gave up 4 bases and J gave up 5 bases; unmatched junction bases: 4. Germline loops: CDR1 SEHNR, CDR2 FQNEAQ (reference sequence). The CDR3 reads CASSWDRGAETQYF. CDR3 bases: TGTGCCAGCAGCTGGGACAGGGGTGCGGAGACCCAGTACTTC.

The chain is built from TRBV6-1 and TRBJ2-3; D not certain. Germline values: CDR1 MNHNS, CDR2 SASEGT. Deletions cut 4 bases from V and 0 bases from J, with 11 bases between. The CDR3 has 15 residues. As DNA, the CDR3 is TGTGCCAGCAGTGCTGCCGGTACTAGCACAGATACGCAGTATTTT. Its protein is CASSAAGTSTDTQYF.

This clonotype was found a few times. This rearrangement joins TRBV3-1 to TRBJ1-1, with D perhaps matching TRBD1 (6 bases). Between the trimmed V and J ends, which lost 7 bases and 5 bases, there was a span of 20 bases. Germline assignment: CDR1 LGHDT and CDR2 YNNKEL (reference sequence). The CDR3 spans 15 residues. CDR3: CASTLLFGGLTEAFF. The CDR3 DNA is TGTGCCAGCACCCTACTATTCGGGGGGCTGACTGAAGCTTTCTTT.

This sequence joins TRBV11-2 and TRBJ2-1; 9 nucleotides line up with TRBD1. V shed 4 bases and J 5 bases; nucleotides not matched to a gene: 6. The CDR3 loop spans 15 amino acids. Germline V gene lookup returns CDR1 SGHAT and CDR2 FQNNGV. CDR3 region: CASSYGTGLNNEQFF. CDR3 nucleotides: TGTGCCAGCAGCTACGGGACAGGGCTCAACAATGAGCAGTTCTTC.

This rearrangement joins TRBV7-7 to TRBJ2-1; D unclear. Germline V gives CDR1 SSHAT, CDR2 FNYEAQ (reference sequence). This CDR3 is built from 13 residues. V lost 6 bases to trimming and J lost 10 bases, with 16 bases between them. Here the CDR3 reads CASRPAQSQEQFF. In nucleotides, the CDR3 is TGTGCCAGCAGGCCCGCCCAGTCCCAAGAGCAGTTCTTC.